Listed below are T cell receptor beta chains from one sample, sequenced in a study of T-cell reconstitution after alpha-beta-depleted transplantation in children. MiXCR was run by TCRdb on the PCR reads, yielding one entry per CDR3 protein. Of roughly 500,000 distinct CDR3 sequences listed, approximately 30% are singletons. The sequencing used PBMCs from the stem cell graft donor, collected from the stem cell graft. These receptors originate from a human donor who donated a stem cell graft to a child with aplastic anemia. CDR3s include the opening cysteine and the closing phenylalanine or tryptophan. The D gene is left open where the match is weak. Part of the rows lack a size; the others show once, few, many or a class for expanded clones.

J,V,size,D,CDR3,DNA
TRBJ2-3,TRBV5-5,few,-,CASSLVAGLSSDTQYF,TGTGCCAGCAGCTTGGTGGCAGGGTTAAGTTCCGATACGCAGTATTTT
TRBJ2-3,TRBV7-2,few,-,CASSRVGVSDTQYF,TGTGCCAGCAGCCGAGTCGGAGTTTCAGATACGCAGTATTTT
TRBJ2-3,TRBV6-5,-,-,CASSYSATDTQYF,TGTGCCAGCAGTTACTCTGCCACAGATACGCAGTATTTT
TRBJ1-1,TRBV25-1,few,-,CASSDQGVGRNTEAFF,TGTGCCAGCAGTGACCAGGGTGTGGGAAGAAACACTGAAGCTTTCTTT
TRBJ1-3,TRBV9,-,-,CASSVTRDSGNTIYF,TGTGCCAGCAGCGTCACCAGAGACTCTGGAAACACCATATATTTT
TRBJ1-1,TRBV29-1,few,TRBD1,CSASDRGGTEAFF,TGCAGCGCATCGGACAGGGGAGGGACTGAAGCTTTCTTT
TRBJ2-1,TRBV7-9,few,-,CASRNTGPGEQFF,TGTGCCAGCAGAAACACGGGACCGGGTGAGCAGTTCTTC
TRBJ2-3,TRBV15,few,-,CATSRVRDTQYF,TGTGCCACCAGCAGAGTGAGGGATACGCAGTATTTT
TRBJ2-7,TRBV20-1,-,TRBD2,CSARTSGDEQYF,TGCAGTGCTAGGACTAGCGGAGACGAGCAGTACTTC
TRBJ2-3,TRBV5-1,-,-,CASSFSGLGDTQYF,TGCGCCAGCAGCTTTTCCGGGTTGGGAGATACGCAGTATTTT
TRBJ2-1,TRBV5-1,-,TRBD1,CASSSRGGTGPYNEQFF,TGCGCCAGCAGCTCACGTGGGGGGACAGGCCCCTACAATGAGCAGTTCTTC
TRBJ2-2,TRBV5-1,-,-,CASSPDWGGTGELFF,TGCGCCAGCAGCCCGGACTGGGGCGGCACCGGGGAGCTGTTTTTT
TRBJ2-3,TRBV7-2,many,TRBD1,CASSPRTGSDTQYF,TGTGCCAGCAGCCCGAGGACAGGGTCAGATACGCAGTATTTT
TRBJ2-2,TRBV2,-,-,CASGQSGPSHGELFF,TGTGCCAGCGGGCAGAGCGGGCCTTCACACGGGGAGCTGTTTTTT
TRBJ2-3,TRBV7-6,-,TRBD2,CASSSEAGEVDTQYF,TGTGCCAGCAGCTCCGAAGCGGGAGAAGTAGATACGCAGTATTTT
TRBJ2-1,TRBV4-3,-,-,CASSQEVTGYNEQFF,TGCGCCAGCAGCCAAGAAGTGACTGGTTACAATGAGCAGTTCTTC
TRBJ1-6,TRBV20-1,few,TRBD1,CSASTGGNSPLHF,TGCAGTGCTAGCACAGGGGGTAATTCACCCCTCCACTTT
TRBJ2-3,TRBV11-2,few,-,CASSLFVLWERRKFTDTQYF,TGTGCCAGCAGCTTATTTGTGTTGTGGGAGCGACGGAAATTCACAGATACGCAGTATTTT
TRBJ2-5,TRBV28,-,TRBD1,CASSNRDRAYQETQYF,TGTGCCAGCAGTAACCGGGACAGGGCCTACCAAGAGACCCAGTACTTC
TRBJ2-1,TRBV20-1,-,-,CSLRTKWQTYNEQFF,TGCAGTCTTAGGACCAAGTGGCAGACGTACAATGAGCAGTTCTTC
TRBJ1-1,TRBV12-3/TRBV12-4,-,-,CASSPGLQNTEAFF,TGTGCCAGCAGTCCGGGACTGCAAAACACTGAAGCTTTCTTT
TRBJ1-1,TRBV18,-,-,CASSPPTVRYAFF,TGTGCCAGCTCACCACCTACGGTGAGGTATGCTTTCTTT
TRBJ1-4,TRBV28,-,TRBD1,CASSSGDRGTSNEKLFF,TGTGCCAGCAGTTCCGGGGACAGGGGGACCTCTAATGAAAAACTGTTTTTT
TRBJ1-5,TRBV5-1,-,-,CASSPRGSPNQPQHF,TGCGCCAGCAGCCCGAGGGGGAGTCCGAATCAGCCCCAGCATTTT
TRBJ2-7,TRBV9,-,-,CASSIDERSYEQYF,TGTGCCAGCAGTATCGACGAGCGCTCCTACGAGCAGTACTTC
TRBJ2-1,TRBV7-3,few,TRBD2,CASSPSAAGGSDEQFF,TGTGCCAGCAGCCCGTCCGCAGCGGGAGGTTCGGATGAGCAGTTCTTC
TRBJ2-5,TRBV24-1,-,-,CATSDSGAPPETQYF,TGTGCCACCAGTGATTCAGGGGCGCCCCCAGAGACCCAGTACTTC
TRBJ1-2,TRBV5-1,few,-,CASSFRGYTF,TGCGCCAGCAGCTTTAGGGGCTACACCTTC
TRBJ2-2,TRBV12-3/TRBV12-4,-,-,CASRAGTQVGTGELFF,TGTGCCAGCAGGGCCGGGACCCAGGTCGGAACCGGGGAGCTGTTTTTT
TRBJ2-2,TRBV20-1,-,-,CSAGSPNTGELFF,TGCAGCGCCGGGAGTCCGAACACCGGGGAGCTTTTTTTT
TRBJ2-1,TRBV3-1,few,-,CASSQSAGAPNEQFF,TGTGCCAGCAGCCAATCAGCGGGTGCACCCAATGAGCAGTTCTTC
TRBJ2-7,TRBV5-4,-,TRBD2,CASSLHLLAGGSYEQYF,TGTGCCAGCAGCCTGCACCTCCTAGCGGGAGGCTCCTACGAGCAGTACTTC
TRBJ2-5,TRBV9,-,TRBD1,CASSHSRDRAQETQYF,TGTGCCAGCAGCCACTCCCGGGACAGGGCTCAAGAGACCCAGTACTTC
TRBJ2-5,TRBV29-1,many,-,CSVLRDSQETQYF,TGCAGCGTGCTGCGGGACAGCCAAGAGACCCAGTACTTC
TRBJ1-5,TRBV6-1,few,-,CASSPSPQGRYSNQPQHF,TGTGCCAGCAGTCCGTCGCCACAGGGAAGGTATAGCAATCAGCCCCAGCATTTT
TRBJ1-5,TRBV4-1,-,-,CASNLDNGNQPQHF,TGCGCCAGCAACCTCGACAATGGCAATCAGCCCCAGCATTTT